This TCR beta chain was sequenced in a study of blood T cell repertoires in COVID-19. Overall study context: The United States, Italy and Spain provided the acute and convalescent COVID-19 samples. PBMCs, B-cell-depleted T cells, or T cells provided the cDNA or gDNA that made up the material.

Germline-derived CDR1 and CDR2 are KGHDR and SFDVKD. Trimming removed 4 bases from V and 7 bases from J; junction bases left unmatched: 8. CDR3 length: 14 residues. Authors' data handling: Amplification of reference gene primers provided the estimated nucleated cell counts. This table comes from immunoSEQ multiplex PCR, and its TCRdb copy is limited to in-frame clones, with some not included. V, J and clone size derive from that table, while D and trimming were established from the DNA sequence. The sample includes about 54,000 clones, roughly 84% of them seen just once. The sequence was collected from a man in his forties or fifties with active COVID-19. The gene calls are TRBV24-1 and TRBJ1-2; 7 bases align to TRBD1. Sample: peripheral blood. CDR3 region: CATSDPDRVVGYTF. The CDR3 DNA is TGTGCCACCAGTGACCCAGACAGGGTTGTTGGCTACACCTTC.